This is a list of T cell receptor beta chains from one sample in a study of control samples from healthy donors and cancer patients. This table comes from immunoSEQ multiplex PCR, and its TCRdb copy is limited to in-frame clones, with some not included. The table lists 150,000 to 200,000 clones, 85% to 95% of them singletons. The sample consisted of blood. These receptor sequences come from a man between 25 and 39 years old in good health. Both conserved end residues are part of each CDR3.

v_gene: TRBV7-9; CDR3aa: CASSSVGGWETQYF
v_gene: TRBV19; CDR3aa: CASSIRPDGETQYF
v_gene: TRBV29-1; CDR3aa: CSVPRDSEAFF
v_gene: TRBV29-1; CDR3aa: CSVEVGVHTRNTEAFF
v_gene: TRBV2; CDR3aa: CASGGQGAIVNYGYTF
v_gene: TRBV10-1; CDR3aa: CASSEQAADTQYF
v_gene: TRBV4-2; CDR3aa: CASSQFSGTGGEKLFF
v_gene: TRBV7-8; CDR3aa: CASSLGLDSYNEQFF
v_gene: TRBV28; CDR3aa: CASSHGLAGGSSSYEQYF
v_gene: TRBV7-9; CDR3aa: CASSLAGRGVAGYTF
v_gene: TRBV4-1; CDR3aa: CASSQEGRAGDTQYF
v_gene: TRBV28; CDR3aa: CASSSSETQYF
v_gene: TRBV5-1; CDR3aa: CASSSEGGQPQHF
v_gene: TRBV4-1; CDR3aa: CASSQKDRGRGEKLFF
v_gene: TRBV27; CDR3aa: CASSSLPGSGRVNNEQFF
v_gene: TRBV10-2; CDR3aa: CASSASGEGVNEQFF
v_gene: TRBV10-1; CDR3aa: CASSALGKDTQYF
v_gene: TRBV10-3; CDR3aa: CAIRIGRAANTGELFF
v_gene: TRBV9; CDR3aa: CASSVQNTGELFF
v_gene: TRBV4-3; CDR3aa: CASSQDRAGTYEQYF
v_gene: TRBV6-2/TRBV6-3; CDR3aa: CASSRTNPRGLADYYNEQFF
v_gene: TRBV4-3; CDR3aa: CASSQQVGGHGYTF
v_gene: TRBV10-3; CDR3aa: CAISGALSTDTQYF
v_gene: TRBV5-1; CDR3aa: CASSHGQGGTEAFF
v_gene: TRBV12-5; CDR3aa: CASGLAGIQYF
v_gene: TRBV4-3; CDR3aa: CASSQDRGTQPEQYF
v_gene: TRBV10-3; CDR3aa: CAISDRMTGRGNTEAFF
v_gene: TRBV29-1; CDR3aa: CSVGQGRNEKLFF
v_gene: TRBV28; CDR3aa: CASTRDSRYGYTF
v_gene: TRBV5-1; CDR3aa: CASSFGSNQPQHF
v_gene: TRBV6-4; CDR3aa: CASSGGSGANVLTF
v_gene: TRBV27; CDR3aa: CASSLSGYTGELFF
v_gene: TRBV15; CDR3aa: CATSRGPVATARGHAEAFF
v_gene: TRBV2; CDR3aa: CASGGRGGNQPQHF
v_gene: TRBV28; CDR3aa: CASSPRGGTATGELFF
v_gene: TRBV19; CDR3aa: CASSIFLQRVTEAFF
v_gene: TRBV7-2; CDR3aa: CASSLGAGPGNTIYF
v_gene: TRBV20-1; CDR3aa: CSASAPRGRNTEAFF
v_gene: TRBV19; CDR3aa: CASSPYRADYGYTF
v_gene: TRBV18; CDR3aa: CATQTGGLEKLFF
v_gene: TRBV7-8; CDR3aa: CASSRGRWDSIYEQYF
v_gene: TRBV28; CDR3aa: CASSAHSGTSFNTQYF
v_gene: TRBV19; CDR3aa: CASSLSGGSDGYTF
v_gene: TRBV5-5; CDR3aa: CASSPGPSNQPQHF
v_gene: TRBV27; CDR3aa: CASTVVAGAPGELFF
v_gene: TRBV18; CDR3aa: CASSPQGQGWAFF
v_gene: TRBV4-1; CDR3aa: CASSQDLRGEKLFF
v_gene: TRBV7-9; CDR3aa: CASSLGGSTGAFF
v_gene: TRBV7-9; CDR3aa: CASSNPGTALNTGELFF
v_gene: TRBV28; CDR3aa: CASSLTSGRTNEQFF
v_gene: TRBV7-8; CDR3aa: CASSRGLAGGETQYF